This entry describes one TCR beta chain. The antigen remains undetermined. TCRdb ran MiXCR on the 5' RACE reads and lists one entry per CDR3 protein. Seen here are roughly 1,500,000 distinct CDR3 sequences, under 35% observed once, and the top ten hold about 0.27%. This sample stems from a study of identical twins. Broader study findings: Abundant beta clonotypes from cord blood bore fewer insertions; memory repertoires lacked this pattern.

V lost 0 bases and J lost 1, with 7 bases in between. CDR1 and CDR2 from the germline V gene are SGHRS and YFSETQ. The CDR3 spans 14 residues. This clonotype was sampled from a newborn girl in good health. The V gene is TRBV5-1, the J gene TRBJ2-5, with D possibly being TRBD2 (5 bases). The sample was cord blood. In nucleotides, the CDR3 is TGCGCCAGCAGCTTGGAGAGGGTCCAAGAGACCCAGTACTTC. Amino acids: CASSLERVQETQYF. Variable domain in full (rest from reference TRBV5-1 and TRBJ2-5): KAGVTQTPRYLIKTRGQQVTLSCSPISGHRSVSWYQQTPGQGLQFLFEYFSETQRNKGNFPGRFSGRQFSNSRSEMNVSTLELGDSALYLCASSLERVQETQYFGPGTRLLVL.